Shown below are 25 T cell receptor beta chains from a single sample sequenced in a study of cytomegalovirus exposure and HLA in healthy donors. The study ran its PCR with 60 Vbeta and 13 Jbeta primers. Clones were sequenced by immunoSEQ multiplex PCR, and TCRdb holds only the in-frame ones, with some missing. Among 130,000 or so clones listed, 70% to 85% were seen once. The sequenced material came from PBMCs. The receptors originated from a woman in her 40s in good health and CMV-seronegative.

The V and J genes are TRBV9 and TRBJ2-3; the match to TRBD2 covers 10 bases. There are 16 residues in the CDR3. Trimming at V came to 3 bases and at J to 5 bases, leaving 9 bases not matched to a gene. Germline V lookup: CDR1 SGDLS, CDR2 YYNGEE. CDR3 in amino acids: CASSEASGRAVDTQYF. In nucleotides, the CDR3 is TGTGCCAGCAGCGAGGCCAGCGGGAGGGCCGTAGATACGCAGTATTTT.

This clone was observed a few times. This chain links TRBV15 with TRBJ1-5; tentatively, D is TRBD1 (5 bases). The CDR3 runs 12 residues. With 8 bases removed from V and 5 bases from J, the gap between germline ends came to 10 bases. From germline, CDR1 is LNHNV and CDR2 YYDKDF (reference sequence). The CDR3 DNA follows: TGTGCCACCCGACAAGGGGATCAGCCCCAGCATTTT. This codes for CATRQGDQPQHF.

The chain recombines TRBV7-8 with TRBJ2-1; D gene uncertain. The length of the CDR3 is 14 residues. V shed 5 bases and J shed 6 bases, with 14 bases lying between them. Germline V gene data show CDR1 as SGHVS and CDR2 as FQNEAQ. CDR3 DNA: TGTGCCAGCAGCCGAAGCCCAGGAACCAATGAGCAGTTCTTC. It encodes CASSRSPGTNEQFF.

This chain uses TRBV11-3 with TRBJ1-1; the D gene is possibly TRBD1 (5 bases). Trimming stripped 5 bases from V and 4 bases from J, with 14 bases between. There are 14 residues in the CDR3. Per the germline V gene, CDR1 is SGHNT and CDR2 is YENEEA. The CDR3 is CASSAQGSGTEAFF. CDR3 in DNA: TGTGCCAGCAGCGCCCAGGGTTCAGGCACTGAAGCTTTCTTT.

Worth noting for this clone: The junction and the germline gene differ at one end; a read error may be behind it. The J gene is TRBJ1-5, the V gene TRBV7-9; no clear D gene. This CDR3 is 15 amino acids long. CDR1 is SEHNR and CDR2 is FQNEAQ in the germline V gene (reference sequence). The CDR3 reads CSSSLADRGNQPQHF. The CDR3 DNA is TGTTCCAGCAGCTTAGCCGACCGGGGTAATCAGCCCCAGCATTTT. Supplemented by reference TRBV7-9 and TRBJ1-5, the full variable domain reads DTGVSQNPRHKITKRGQNVTFRCDPISEHNRLYWYRQTLGQGPEFLTYFQNEAQLEKSRLLSDRFSAERPKGSFSTLEIQRTEQGDSAMYLCSSSLADRGNQPQHFGDGTRLSIL.

The rearrangement joins TRBV5-6 to TRBJ1-2; no clear D gene. Germline V gene lookup returns CDR1 SGHDT and CDR2 YYEEEE. The CDR3 is 14 amino acids. Trimming pared 4 bases from V and 3 bases from J, leaving 13 bases between. The CDR3 DNA sequence: TGTGCCAGCAGCATAGTTCTTAATCACTATGGCTACACCTTC. It specifies CASSIVLNHYGYTF.

The chain couples TRBV10-3 to TRBJ2-2; 9 positions match TRBD2. Germline V CDR1 and CDR2: ENHRY, SYGVKD. The CDR3 is 15 amino acids. V was pared by 3 bases and J by 6 bases, with 5 bases of the junction left unmatched. CDR3 residues: CAISDFGTSSGELFF. As DNA, the CDR3 is TGTGCCATCAGTGATTTTGGGACTAGCTCCGGGGAGCTGTTTTTT.

The chain has TRBV5-1 and TRBJ2-1; TRBD2 matches 10 bases. Germline loops: CDR1 SGHRS, CDR2 YFSETQ. The ends lost 0 bases at V and 9 bases at J; junction bases unmatched: 9. CDR3 length equals 16 residues. CDR3 sequence reads: CASSLELAGIGGEQFF. In DNA, the CDR3 is TGCGCCAGCAGCTTGGAACTAGCGGGAATAGGTGGTGAGCAGTTCTTC. The full variable domain, rest sourced from reference TRBV5-1 and TRBJ2-1, is KAGVTQTPRYLIKTRGQQVTLSCSPISGHRSVSWYQQTPGQGLQFLFEYFSETQRNKGNFPGRFSGRQFSNSRSEMNVSTLELGDSALYLCASSLELAGIGGEQFFGPGTRLTVL.

The V gene is TRBV6-1, the J gene TRBJ1-4, with D possibly TRBD1 on 5 matching bases. Germline CDR1 MNHNS, CDR2 SASEGT. This CDR3 has 16 residues. V shed 0 bases and J shed 8 bases, with 16 bases lying between them. As DNA, the CDR3 is TGTGCCAGCAGTGAAGCCCGGACACTTGTCAGGGAAAAACTGTTTTTT. Its protein product is CASSEARTLVREKLFF.

This chain joins TRBV7-2 and TRBJ2-1; TRBD2 matches 11 bases. The CDR3 has 16 residues. V was clipped by 6 bases and J by 5 bases; unmatched bases: 9. The germline V gene encodes CDR1 SGHTA and CDR2 FQGNSA. The CDR3, as DNA: TGTGCCAGCAGGCTGCTAGCGGGAGGTATCAACAATGAGCAGTTCTTC. Translated: CASRLLAGGINNEQFF.

In this sample, this clone turned up once. The chain recombines TRBV5-6 with TRBJ1-1, with D perhaps matching TRBD1 (6 bases). Germline V gene data show CDR1 as SGHDT and CDR2 as YYEEEE. Trimming pared 7 bases from V and 0 bases from J, leaving 22 bases between. CDR3 length: 17 residues. The CDR3 DNA follows: TGTGCCAGCGTCGTGATGGTCAGGGGTAAAATGAACACTGAAGCTTTCTTT. Translated, it gives CASVVMVRGKMNTEAFF. Complete variable domain (other parts from reference TRBV5-6 and TRBJ1-1): DAGVTQSPTHLIKTRGQQVTLRCSPKSGHDTVSWYQQALGQGPQFIFQYYEEEERQRGNFPDRFSGHQFPNYSSELNVNALLLGDSALYLCASVVMVRGKMNTEAFFGQGTRLTVV.

To note about this clone: One junction end does not reproduce the germline sequence, and a read error may be involved. Other DNA sequences from this sample encode an identical CDR3 as well. The CDR3 DNA reads TGTGCCAGCAGTCTTAGGGCAGGGGACACTGAAGCTTTCTTC. The encoded protein is CASSLRAGDTEAFF. The chain carries TRBV11-3 and TRBJ1-1, with a tentative D call TRBD1 (6 bases). The CDR3 is 14 amino acids. Germline V CDR1 and CDR2: SGHNT, YENEEA.

The chain recombines TRBV5-8 with TRBJ1-5, with a tentative D call TRBD1 (5 bases). Deletions cut 3 bases from V and 4 bases from J, with 11 bases between. This CDR3 is 14 amino acids long. The germline V gene has CDR1 SGHTS and CDR2 YDEGEE. CDR3 region: CASSSNRYNQPQHF. The DNA of the CDR3 is TGTGCCAGCAGCTCTAACAGGTATAATCAGCCCCAGCATTTT.

The chain couples TRBV6-5 to TRBJ1-3; D perhaps matches TRBD1 (5 bases). There are 15 residues in the CDR3. Germline V gene lookup returns CDR1 MNHEY and CDR2 SVGAGI. Trimming pared 5 bases from V and 0 bases from J, leaving 11 bases between. CDR3 region: CASSARGFSGNTIYF. The CDR3 nucleotides read TGTGCCAGCAGTGCGCGGGGCTTCTCTGGAAACACCATATATTTT.

The chain recombines TRBV14 with TRBJ2-1; the match to TRBD1 covers 10 bases. From germline, CDR1 is SGHDN and CDR2 FVKESK. The CDR3 extends over 14 amino acids. J was trimmed by 4 bases and V by 5 bases; bases with no gene match: 2. CDR3 residues: CASSGQGGYNEQFF. The CDR3 DNA follows: TGTGCCAGCAGCGGACAGGGGGGTTACAATGAGCAGTTCTTC.

This clone was seen only once. V gene TRBV27 combines with J gene TRBJ1-3; D remains ambiguous. CDR1 MNHEY and CDR2 SMNVEV come from the germline V gene (reference sequence). The CDR3 spans 15 residues. V was trimmed by 0 bases and J by 0 bases, leaving 6 bases between them. CDR3 protein: CASSLSRVSGNTIYF. The CDR3 bases are TGTGCCAGCAGTTTATCGAGAGTCTCTGGAAACACCATATATTTT.

This chain links TRBV28 with TRBJ1-1, with D hard to call. The germline gives CDR1 MDHEN, CDR2 SYDVKM. CDR3 length: 13 amino acids. V lost 0 bases to trimming and J lost 5 bases, with 7 bases between them. CDR3 coding DNA: TGTGCCAGCAGTTTATGGGGAGAGACTGAAGCTTTCTTT. Encoded protein: CASSLWGETEAFF.

V gene TRBV12-5 combines with J gene TRBJ2-7, with D uncertain. Trimming removed 5 bases at V and 1 base at J, with 9 bases between. Germline V gene data show CDR1 as LGHNT and CDR2 as FRNRAP. This CDR3 region has 13 residues. The CDR3 loop reads CASGRSVSYEQYF. Written as DNA, the CDR3 is TGTGCTAGTGGTCGATCAGTTTCCTACGAGCAGTACTTC.

This clone was detected only a few times. The CDR3 DNA is TGTGCCAGCAGCCCTTGGGGAGCGGGCCCTCTATCCCCCCTTTACGAGCAGTACTTC. Amino acid sequence: CASSPWGAGPLSPLYEQYF. The rearrangement links TRBV7-8 to TRBJ2-7, with D possibly matching TRBD2 (6 bases). This CDR3 has 19 amino acids. Germline values: CDR1 SGHVS, CDR2 FQNEAQ. Trimming removed 5 bases from V and 4 bases from J, with 30 bases in between.

V and J are TRBV27 and TRBJ2-7; the D gene is possibly TRBD1 (6 bases). Trimming shortened V by 5 bases and J by 7 bases, and 18 bases separated the two germline ends. This CDR3 spans 14 amino acids. The germline CDR1 and CDR2 sequences are MNHEY and SMNVEV (reference sequence). The CDR3 reads CASSPLQGHGEQYF. The CDR3 coding sequence is TGTGCCAGCAGTCCACTACAGGGTCACGGGGAGCAGTACTTC.

V usage is TRBV2 and J usage is TRBJ2-1; 11 nucleotides line up with TRBD2. Germline V lookup: CDR1 SNHLY, CDR2 FYNNEI. Trimming took 3 bases from V and 0 from J; bases not matched to a gene: 10. This CDR3 is 19 amino acids long. The CDR3 protein is CASSERRLAGGRSYNEQFF. CDR3 nucleotides: TGTGCCAGCAGTGAGCGGCGGTTAGCGGGAGGGCGCTCCTACAATGAGCAGTTCTTC. Complete variable domain (other parts from reference TRBV2 and TRBJ2-1): EPEVTQTPSHQVTQMGQEVILRCVPISNHLYFYWYRQILGQKVEFLVSFYNNEISEKSEIFDDQFSVERPDGSNFTLKIRSTKLEDSAMYFCASSERRLAGGRSYNEQFFGPGTRLTVL.

The V call is TRBV9, the J call TRBJ2-1; TRBD2 matches at 9 bases. The CDR3 has 14 amino acids. V shed 3 bases, J shed 7 bases, and the junction held 5 bases outside the gene matches. CDR1 is SGDLS, CDR2 YYNGEE, per germline. The CDR3 spells CASSAGTSLNEQFF. Here the CDR3 DNA reads TGTGCCAGCAGCGCCGGGACTAGCTTGAATGAGCAGTTCTTC. Full variable domain (outside the CDR3, taken from reference TRBV9 and TRBJ2-1): DSGVTQTPKHLITATGQRVTLRCSPRSGDLSVYWYQQSLDQGLQFLIQYYNGEERAKGNILERFSAQQFPDLHSELNLSSLELGDSALYFCASSAGTSLNEQFFGPGTRLTVL.

This clone came up a few times. This chain links TRBV13 with TRBJ1-5; perhaps TRBD1 as D (5 bases). Deletions cut 4 bases from V and 7 bases from J, with 14 bases between. This CDR3 comprises 14 residues. Germline V gives CDR1 PRHDT, CDR2 FYEKMQ (reference sequence). The CDR3 sequence is CASSSGRGGQPQHF. CDR3 DNA: TGTGCCAGCAGCTCCGGTAGGGGTGGCCAGCCCCAGCATTTT.

This rearrangement joins TRBV28 to TRBJ1-4; 8 positions agree with TRBD1. Losses at the gene ends were 8 bases for V and 7 bases for J; bases not matched to a gene: 6. The CDR3 spans 13 residues. Germline V gene sequence: CDR1 MDHEN, CDR2 SYDVKM. In nucleotides, the CDR3 is TGTGCCAGCTATGACAGGGGAGTTGAAAAACTGTTTTTT. It specifies CASYDRGVEKLFF. Looking up the rest from reference TRBV28 and TRBJ1-4 gives the full variable domain: DVKVTQSSRYLVKRTGEKVFLECVQDMDHENMFWYRQDPGLGLRLIYFSYDVKMKEKGDIPEGYSVSREKKERFSLILESASTNQTSMYLCASYDRGVEKLFFGSGTQLSVL.

This sequence joins TRBV7-9 and TRBJ2-7; 10 bases are a match to TRBD2. V trimming: 1 base; J trimming: 2 bases; junction bases outside the gene matches: 5. Germline V gene sequence: CDR1 SEHNR, CDR2 FQNEAQ (reference sequence). The CDR3 extends over 16 amino acids. CDR3 in amino acids: CASSLEGSGRTYEQYF. The CDR3 nucleotides read TGTGCCAGCAGCTTAGAAGGTAGCGGGAGGACCTACGAGCAGTACTTC.